One and the same sample provided the 19 T cell receptor beta chains below, sequenced in a study of shared clonotypes between healthy human individuals. Some clones are missing from TCRdb's copy, which holds only in-frame ones; the method was immunoSEQ multiplex PCR. The table has around 1 million clones, over 60% seen once. Specimen: memory CD4+ T cells sorted from blood. Subset here: CD45RA-negative fraction. The receptors were gathered from a man aged 18 to 29 in good health.

This clone was counted a single time. The chain recombines TRBV9 with TRBJ1-3; D ambiguous. CDR1 SGDLS and CDR2 YYNGEE come from the germline V gene. CDR3 length equals 12 residues. Deletions cut 4 bases from V and 7 bases from J, with 9 bases between. The CDR3 region has the DNA TGTGCCAGCAGCCCCAACTTCAACACCATATATTTT. Residues: CASSPNFNTIYF. Looking up the rest from reference TRBV9 and TRBJ1-3 gives the full variable domain: DSGVTQTPKHLITATGQRVTLRCSPRSGDLSVYWYQQSLDQGLQFLIQYYNGEERAKGNILERFSAQQFPDLHSELNLSSLELGDSALYFCASSPNFNTIYFGEGSWLTVV.

This rearrangement joins TRBV6-1 to TRBJ2-7; 11 positions match TRBD1. V gave up 5 bases and J gave up 2 bases; unmatched junction bases: 5. This CDR3 is built from 15 residues. CDR1 is MNHNS and CDR2 is SASEGT in the germline V gene. As DNA, the CDR3 is TGTGCCAGCAGTTCTGGACAGGGGGCCGCCTACGAGCAGTACTTC. Its protein is CASSSGQGAAYEQYF.

V and J are TRBV4-2 and TRBJ1-3; D might be TRBD1 (5 bases). Germline values: CDR1 LGHNA, CDR2 YNFKEQ. CDR3 length: 16 amino acids. V shed 0 bases and J shed 4 bases, with 13 bases lying between them. CDR3 coding DNA: TGTGCCAGCAGCCAAGAAGGGGAAGGCAGGGGAAACACCATATATTTT. Translating gives CASSQEGEGRGNTIYF.

This clone was observed a few times. This chain connects TRBV7-2 to TRBJ2-7; the D gene is possibly TRBD1 (5 bases). CDR3 length: 13 amino acids. Trimming stripped 5 bases from V and 2 bases from J, with 10 bases between. Per the germline V gene, CDR1 is SGHTA and CDR2 is FQGNSA. The DNA for the CDR3 is TGTGCCAGCAGCCCCCTGGACACCTACGAGCAGTACTTC. Translation gives CASSPLDTYEQYF.

V usage is TRBV25-1 and J usage is TRBJ1-5; TRBD1 aligns across 7 bases. Germline CDR1 reads MGHDK; CDR2 reads SYGVNS. The CDR3 is made up of 15 amino acids. J gave up 4 bases and V 4 bases, and 7 bases lay outside the gene matches. CDR3 sequence (DNA): TGTGCCAGCAGTGGGGACAGCCTTGGGAATCAGCCCCAGCATTTT. Translation: CASSGDSLGNQPQHF.

About this clone: This specimen includes other DNA sequences encoding the same CDR3. The gene calls are TRBV6-1 and TRBJ2-7, with D unclear. Germline V lookup: CDR1 MNHNS, CDR2 SASEGT. The CDR3 has 10 residues. With 6 bases removed from V and 3 bases from J, the gap between germline ends came to 3 bases. CDR3 DNA sequence: TGTGCCAGCAGATACTACGAGCAGTACTTC. It specifies CASRYYEQYF.

The J gene is TRBJ2-1, the V gene TRBV29-1; the D is unclear. Germline CDR1 is SQVTM and CDR2 is ANQGSEA. CDR3 size: 13 residues. Trimming took 3 bases from V and 9 from J, leaving 15 bases between them. The CDR3 DNA is TGCAGCGTTGAGAAAGAACAATATCTTGAGCAGTTCTTC. Protein: CSVEKEQYLEQFF.

The rearrangement joins TRBV5-5 to TRBJ1-6; no reliable D call. Trimming took off 4 bases at V and 7 bases at J, with 12 bases between the two ends. Germline V CDR1 and CDR2: SGHKS, YYEKEE (reference sequence). This CDR3 region has 14 residues. CDR3 coding DNA: TGTGCCAGCAGCGGGCAAGGCCGAAATTCACCCCTCCACTTT. Protein product: CASSGQGRNSPLHF.

This chain links TRBV7-2 with TRBJ1-5; TRBD1 matches 7 bases. The V gene's germline CDR1 is SGHTA and CDR2 FQGNSA. The CDR3 runs 15 residues. V trimming: 2 bases; J trimming: 3 bases; junction bases outside the gene matches: 4. The CDR3, as DNA: TGTGCCAGCAGCTTACCAGGGGGTGCCAATCAGCCCCAGCATTTT. The encoded protein is CASSLPGGANQPQHF.

The chain joins TRBV2 to TRBJ2-7; D call uncertain. Trimming pared 7 bases from V and 4 bases from J, leaving 17 bases between. This CDR3 is 14 amino acids long. Looked up from germline, CDR1 is SNHLY and CDR2 is FYNNEI. The CDR3 sequence is CASTRSGPHYEQYF. The CDR3, as DNA: TGTGCCAGCACGCGCAGTGGACCGCATTACGAGCAGTACTTC.

CDR3 amino acids: CASSIERGNYGYTF. CDR3 DNA sequence: TGTGCCAGCAGTATAGAGAGGGGGAACTATGGCTACACCTTC. The gene calls are TRBV7-2 and TRBJ1-2, with TRBD1 as a possible D gene (6 bases). The germline V gene has CDR1 SGHTA and CDR2 FQGNSA. The CDR3 length is 14 residues. V was trimmed by 6 bases and J by 2 bases, leaving 13 bases between them.

This clone was observed a handful of times. The rearrangement uses TRBV27 and TRBJ1-1, with D unclear. Deletions cut 5 bases from V and 6 bases from J, with 13 bases between. This CDR3 comprises 13 residues. CDR1 is MNHEY, CDR2 SMNVEV, per germline (reference sequence). The CDR3: CASSPIPPAEAFF. CDR3 in DNA: TGTGCCAGCAGTCCCATCCCTCCGGCTGAAGCTTTCTTT.

V usage is TRBV6-1 and J usage is TRBJ1-6, with 9 nucleotides matching TRBD1. Losses at the gene ends were 3 bases for V and 11 bases for J; bases not matched to a gene: 11. The CDR3 has 16 amino acids. Germline assignment: CDR1 MNHNS and CDR2 SASEGT. The CDR3 loop reads CASSDPRTGDTAPLHF. The CDR3 DNA reads TGTGCCAGCAGTGACCCACGGACAGGGGATACGGCACCCCTCCACTTT.

The chain combines TRBV7-2 with TRBJ2-2; the D gene is possibly TRBD2 (6 bases). CDR1 is SGHTA, CDR2 FQGNSA, per germline. V was clipped by 3 bases and J by 1 base, with 21 bases between them. The CDR3 extends over 19 amino acids. The CDR3 region has the DNA TGTGCCAGCAGCTTCCTCCCTTCACTCAGCGGGTTGAACACCGGGGAGCTGTTTTTT. Translating it yields CASSFLPSLSGLNTGELFF.

This chain uses TRBV30 with TRBJ1-5, with TRBD1 as a possible D gene (5 bases). The V end was cut by 2 bases, the J end by 6 bases, with 17 bases between. This CDR3 has 15 residues. CDR1 and CDR2 from the germline V gene are GTSNPN and SVGIG (reference sequence). CDR3 amino acids: CAWSQAGSWSQPQHF. For the CDR3, the DNA is TGTGCCTGGAGTCAGGCAGGGAGTTGGAGTCAGCCCCAGCATTTT.

This clone appeared a few times. The chain has TRBV5-1 and TRBJ2-7; D is undetermined. This CDR3 region has 13 residues. Germline lookup yields CDR1 SGHRS and CDR2 YFSETQ. V lost 3 bases and J lost 3, with 10 bases in between. Here the CDR3 DNA reads TGCGCCAGCAGCTGGCCGGGCGGCTACGAGCAGTACTTC. This encodes CASSWPGGYEQYF.

V and J are TRBV5-1 and TRBJ1-1; TRBD1 agrees at 7 bases. Germline lookup yields CDR1 SGHRS and CDR2 YFSETQ. The V gene end was trimmed by 0 bases and the J gene end by 0 bases; junction bases not matched to a gene: 8. CDR3 length: 17 residues. CDR3 DNA sequence: TGCGCCAGCAGCTTGGTGATAGGGGGCGATATGAACACTGAAGCTTTCTTT. This codes for CASSLVIGGDMNTEAFF.

The chain joins TRBV19 to TRBJ1-6, with a possible D match to TRBD1 (5 bases). V was trimmed by 7 bases and J by 5 bases, leaving 9 bases between them. The CDR3 extends over 13 amino acids. From germline, CDR1 is LNHDA and CDR2 SQIVND (reference sequence). The CDR3 region has the DNA TGTGCCAGTAATCAGGGTAATAATTCACCCCTCCACTTT. This translates into CASNQGNNSPLHF.

This clone is a singleton in its sample. This chain uses TRBV6-5 with TRBJ2-1; D may be TRBD2 (6 bases). The germline CDR1 and CDR2 sequences are MNHEY and SVGAGI. V was pared by 8 bases and J by 7 bases, with 18 bases between. This CDR3 is 14 amino acids long. CDR3 amino acids: CASANGRFENEQFF. CDR3 in DNA: TGTGCCAGCGCTAACGGGAGATTCGAGAATGAGCAGTTCTTC.